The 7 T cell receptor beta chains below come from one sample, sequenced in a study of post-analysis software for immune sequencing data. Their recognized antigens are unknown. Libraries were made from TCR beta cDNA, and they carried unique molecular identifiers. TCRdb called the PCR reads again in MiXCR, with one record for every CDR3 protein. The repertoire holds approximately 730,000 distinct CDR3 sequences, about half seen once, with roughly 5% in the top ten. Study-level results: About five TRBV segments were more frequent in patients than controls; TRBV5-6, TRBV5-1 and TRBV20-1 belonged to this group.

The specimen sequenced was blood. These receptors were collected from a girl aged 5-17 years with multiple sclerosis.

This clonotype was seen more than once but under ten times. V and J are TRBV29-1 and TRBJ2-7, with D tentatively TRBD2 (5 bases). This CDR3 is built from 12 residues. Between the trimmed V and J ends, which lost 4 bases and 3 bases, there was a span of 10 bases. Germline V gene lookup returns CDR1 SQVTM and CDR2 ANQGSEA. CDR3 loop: CSVAATSYEQYF. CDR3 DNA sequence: TGCAGCGTTGCGGCTACTAGCTACGAGCAGTACTTC.

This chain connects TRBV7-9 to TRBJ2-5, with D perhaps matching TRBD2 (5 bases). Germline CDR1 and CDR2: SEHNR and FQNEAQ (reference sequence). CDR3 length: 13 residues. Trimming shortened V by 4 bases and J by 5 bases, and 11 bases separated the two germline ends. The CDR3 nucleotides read TGTGCCAGCAGCTCCCCCAGCGGCGAGACCCAGTACTTC. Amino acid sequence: CASSSPSGETQYF.

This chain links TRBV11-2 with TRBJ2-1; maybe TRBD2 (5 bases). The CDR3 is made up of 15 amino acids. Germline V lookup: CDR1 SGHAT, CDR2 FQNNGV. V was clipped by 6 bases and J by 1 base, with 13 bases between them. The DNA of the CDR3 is TGTGCCAGCAGGAGGACTCAAGCGTCCTACAATGAGCAGTTCTTC. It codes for CASRRTQASYNEQFF.

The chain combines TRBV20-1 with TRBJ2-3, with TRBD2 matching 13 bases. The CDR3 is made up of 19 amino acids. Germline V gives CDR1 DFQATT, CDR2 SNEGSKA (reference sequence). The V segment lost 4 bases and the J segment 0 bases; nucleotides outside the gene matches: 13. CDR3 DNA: TGCAGTGCTACGAGGACTAGCGGGAGACCCGAAAGGAGCACAGATACGCAGTATTTT. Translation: CSATRTSGRPERSTDTQYF.

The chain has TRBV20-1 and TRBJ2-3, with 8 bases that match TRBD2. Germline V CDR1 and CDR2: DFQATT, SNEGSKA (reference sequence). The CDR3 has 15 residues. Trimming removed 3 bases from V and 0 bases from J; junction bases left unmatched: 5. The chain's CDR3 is CSASGSGSSTDTQYF. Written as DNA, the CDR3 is TGCAGTGCTAGCGGGAGCGGGAGCAGCACAGATACGCAGTATTTT.

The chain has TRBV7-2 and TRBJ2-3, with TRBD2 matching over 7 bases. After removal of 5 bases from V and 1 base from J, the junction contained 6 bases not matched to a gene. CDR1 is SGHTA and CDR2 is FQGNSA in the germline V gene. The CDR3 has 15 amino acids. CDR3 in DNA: TGTGCCAGCAGCCTCACTAGCGCCCGCACAGATACGCAGTATTTT. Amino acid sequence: CASSLTSARTDTQYF.

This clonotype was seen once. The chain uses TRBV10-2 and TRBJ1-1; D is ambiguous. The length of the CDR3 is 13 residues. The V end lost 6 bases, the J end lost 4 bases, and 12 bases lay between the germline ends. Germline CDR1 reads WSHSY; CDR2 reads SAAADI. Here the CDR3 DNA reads TGCGCCAGCAGCTCCCTGAGTGGCACTGAAGCTTTCTTT. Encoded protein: CASSSLSGTEAFF.